The 15 T cell receptor beta chains below were found in one sample sequenced in a study of OX40 agonist ivuxolimab in advanced cancers. Produced via immunoSEQ multiplex PCR; TCRdb's table is partial and in-frame only. The table records approximately 69,000 clones, around 89% of them present only once. The sample here was CD4+ or CD8+ T cells sorted from blood, taken in a trial of the OX40 agonist ivuxolimab. These receptors all stem from an adult with an advanced solid tumor such as melanoma, head and neck, liver or kidney cancer.

This chain connects TRBV10-3 to TRBJ1-2; TRBD1 matches at 7 bases. This CDR3 is 14 amino acids long. Germline assignment: CDR1 ENHRY and CDR2 SYGVKD. V trimming: 3 bases; J trimming: 2 bases; junction bases outside the gene matches: 3. The CDR3 protein is CAISDTRGNYGYTF. The CDR3 DNA reads TGTGCCATCAGTGATACCAGGGGGAACTATGGCTACACCTTC.

V and J are TRBV19 and TRBJ1-2; no firm D call. Germline V CDR1 and CDR2: LNHDA, SQIVND (reference sequence). V lost 6 bases to trimming and J lost 8 bases, with 22 bases between them. The CDR3 covers 15 residues. The chain's CDR3 is CASRIPAGISGGYTF. As DNA, the CDR3 is TGTGCCAGTAGAATACCCGCCGGGATCTCGGGAGGCTACACCTTC.

V gene TRBV11-1 combines with J gene TRBJ1-2; a possible D gene is TRBD1 (6 bases). Trimming removed 4 bases from V and 8 bases from J, with 17 bases in between. The length of the CDR3 is 14 residues. Per germline, CDR1 SGHAT and CDR2 FQDESV (reference sequence). CDR3 residues: CASSSAGPQGGYTF. The DNA for the CDR3 is TGTGCCAGCAGCTCGGCCGGGCCACAGGGAGGCTACACCTTC. The variable domain in full, with the rest retrieved from reference TRBV11-1 and TRBJ1-2, is EAEVAQSPRYKITEKSQAVAFWCDPISGHATLYWYRQILGQGPELLVQFQDESVVDDSQLPKDRFSAERLKGVDSTLKIQPAELGDSAMYLCASSSAGPQGGYTFGSGTRLTVV.

This rearrangement joins TRBV29-1 to TRBJ2-3; TRBD2 matches 8 bases. V shed 4 bases, J shed 2 bases, and the junction held 8 bases outside the gene matches. From germline, CDR1 is SQVTM and CDR2 ANQGSEA. The CDR3 is made up of 15 amino acids. The CDR3, as DNA: TGCAGCGTTGGATCCTTAGCGGGACTCACAGATACGCAGTATTTT. This gives the protein CSVGSLAGLTDTQYF.

This clone was detected once. The genes are TRBV11-2 and TRBJ1-5; 8 bases line up with TRBD1. Germline V gene data show CDR1 as SGHAT and CDR2 as FQNNGV. The V segment lost 1 base and the J segment 1 base; nucleotides outside the gene matches: 0. The CDR3 is 15 amino acids. The CDR3 here is CASSLGTGSNQPQHF. Here the CDR3 DNA reads TGTGCCAGCAGCTTAGGGACAGGGAGCAATCAGCCCCAGCATTTT.

The chain couples TRBV7-9 to TRBJ1-4, with 8 bases that match TRBD1. This CDR3 has 14 amino acids. Trimming at V came to 5 bases and at J to 8 bases, leaving 7 bases not matched to a gene. The germline CDR1 and CDR2 sequences are SEHNR and FQNEAQ (reference sequence). The CDR3 reads CASSKRQGSEKLFF. For the CDR3, the DNA is TGTGCCAGCAGCAAGAGACAGGGGAGCGAAAAACTGTTTTTT.

This clone qualifies as medium-sized (0.01 to 0.1%). The CDR3 spells CSVPGPPQFF. The CDR3 DNA reads TGCAGCGTGCCGGGACCGCCCCAGTTCTTC. V usage is TRBV29-1 and J usage is TRBJ2-1; the D gene could be TRBD1 or TRBD2 (5 bases each). In germline, CDR1 is SQVTM, CDR2 ANQGSEA. This CDR3 has 10 residues. V shed 6 bases and J shed 13 bases, with 13 bases lying between them.

V gene TRBV11-3 combines with J gene TRBJ2-7, with 7 bases identical to TRBD2. The CDR3 totals 14 residues. Looked up from germline, CDR1 is SGHNT and CDR2 is YENEEA. The V gene end was trimmed by 5 bases and the J gene end by 0 bases; junction bases not matched to a gene: 4. The CDR3 sequence: CASSPGGSSYEQYF. CDR3 in DNA: TGTGCCAGCAGCCCAGGCGGGAGCTCCTACGAGCAGTACTTC.

The rearrangement joins TRBV9 to TRBJ2-5, with D hard to call. The J call is in doubt because the DNA end fits TRBJ2-7 better. The germline gives CDR1 SGDLS, CDR2 YYNGEE. The CDR3 extends over 14 amino acids. The chain's CDR3 is CASSVVGSSYEQYF. The CDR3 bases are TGTGCCAGCAGCGTAGTGGGTTCCTCCTACGAGCAGTACTTC.

V and J are TRBV19 and TRBJ1-1; perhaps TRBD1 as D (5 bases). This CDR3 is 14 amino acids long. Trimming removed 7 bases at V and 0 bases at J, with 12 bases between. CDR1 is LNHDA and CDR2 is SQIVND in the germline V gene (reference sequence). The chain's CDR3 is CASTRQTMNTEAFF. The CDR3 DNA reads as TGTGCCAGTACCAGACAGACAATGAACACTGAAGCTTTCTTT.

The rearrangement links TRBV7-8 to TRBJ1-5; a weak D match, TRBD1 (6 bases). The V gene lost 5 bases and the J gene lost 4 bases, with 12 bases spanning the gap. Germline CDR1 SGHVS, CDR2 FQNEAQ. The CDR3 runs 14 residues. CDR3 in DNA: TGTGCCAGCAGCGGGGGGGCAGAGAATCAGCCCCAGCATTTT. Translation gives CASSGGAENQPQHF.

The V call is TRBV19, the J call TRBJ1-1; 11 bases align to TRBD1. CDR1 and CDR2 from the germline V gene are LNHDA and SQIVND (reference sequence). V lost 6 bases, J lost 6 bases, and 9 bases stayed unmatched. The CDR3 is 15 amino acids. The CDR3 loop reads CASSPRDRGFAEAFF. CDR3 bases: TGTGCCAGTAGCCCCCGGGACAGGGGGTTCGCTGAAGCTTTCTTT.

This chain uses TRBV29-1 with TRBJ2-6; D is ambiguous. V gave up 4 bases and J gave up 1 base, with 11 bases separating them. The germline CDR1 and CDR2 sequences are SQVTM and ANQGSEA. The CDR3 sequence is 15 residues long. Here the CDR3 reads CSVGAGWSGANVLTF. The DNA for the CDR3 is TGCAGCGTTGGAGCTGGGTGGTCTGGGGCCAACGTCCTGACTTTC.

V usage is TRBV10-1 and J usage is TRBJ2-3, with 8 bases aligning to TRBD2. Germline V gene data show CDR1 as WNHNN and CDR2 as SYGVQD (reference sequence). Trimming at V came to 6 bases and at J to 3 bases, leaving 2 bases not matched to a gene. The CDR3 loop spans 13 amino acids. The CDR3: CASRTSETDTQYF. The CDR3 DNA is TGCGCCAGCAGGACTAGCGAGACAGATACGCAGTATTTT.

The rearrangement links TRBV6-5 to TRBJ2-1, with D unclear. Trimming stripped 6 bases from V and 8 bases from J, with 11 bases between. The CDR3 has 12 residues. Looked up from germline, CDR1 is MNHEY and CDR2 is SVGAGI. CDR3: CASRIESDEQFF. The CDR3 DNA reads TGTGCCAGCAGAATAGAGAGTGATGAGCAGTTCTTC.